What follows are 11 T cell receptor beta chains derived from one specimen sequenced in a study of blood T cell repertoires in COVID-19. Here immunoSEQ multiplex PCR was the method, and the copy in TCRdb shows in-frame clones only, minus some. The data show about 73,000 clones, over 60% seen once. The sample comprised peripheral blood. These receptor sequences come from a man aged 70-80 years with COVID-19, enrolled during active disease.

The chain combines TRBV15 with TRBJ1-2, with TRBD1 matching over 8 bases. The CDR3 length is 16 residues. Germline CDR1 reads LNHNV; CDR2 reads YYDKDF (reference sequence). The ends lost 0 bases at V and 6 bases at J; junction bases unmatched: 9. CDR3 coding DNA: TGTGCCACCAGCAGAGATAGGAACAGGGGGGTGGATGGCTACACCTTC. Protein product: CATSRDRNRGVDGYTF.

The chain recombines TRBV2 with TRBJ2-7, with 15 bases aligning to TRBD2. Germline V gene sequence: CDR1 SNHLY, CDR2 FYNNEI. The CDR3 covers 16 residues. Trimming took 0 bases from V and 6 from J; bases not matched to a gene: 3. CDR3 DNA sequence: TGTGCCAGCAGTGAAGCGCAGGGACTAGCGGGAGGCGAGCAGTACTTC. Translated: CASSEAQGLAGGEQYF.

The J gene is TRBJ2-7, the V gene TRBV9, with D tentatively TRBD2 (6 bases). Looked up from germline, CDR1 is SGDLS and CDR2 is YYNGEE. This CDR3 has 15 residues. The germline V and J ends were trimmed by 3 bases and 3 bases, with 16 bases remaining between them. CDR3 sequence reads: CASSASLAPGYEQYF. CDR3 sequence (DNA): TGTGCCAGCAGCGCCTCCCTAGCGCCAGGCTACGAGCAGTACTTC.

The J gene is TRBJ1-6, the V gene TRBV6-5; tentatively, D is TRBD1 (5 bases). V lost 4 bases to trimming and J lost 7 bases, with 11 bases between them. Germline V gene data show CDR1 as MNHEY and CDR2 as SVGAGI. The CDR3 is made up of 14 amino acids. The CDR3 DNA follows: TGTGCCAGCAGTTCTGATGGGGCGAATTCACCCCTCCACTTT. Protein sequence: CASSSDGANSPLHF.

CDR3 bases: TGCGCCAGCAGCCAAGATGTCAGGGGGAACTATGGCTACACCTTC. Translation gives CASSQDVRGNYGYTF. This chain connects TRBV4-1 to TRBJ1-2; 7 bases align to TRBD1. Losses at the gene ends were 0 bases for V and 2 bases for J; bases not matched to a gene: 3. The CDR3 length is 15 residues. The germline V gene has CDR1 MGHRA and CDR2 YSYEKL.

The chain couples TRBV15 to TRBJ2-5; possibly TRBD1 for D (6 bases). In germline, CDR1 is LNHNV, CDR2 YYDKDF (reference sequence). The CDR3 is 15 residues long. V lost 0 bases and J 4 bases, leaving 12 bases between the germline ends. CDR3 bases: TGTGCCACCAGCAGAGATCAGGGCAGGGGAGAGACCCAGTACTTC. Translation: CATSRDQGRGETQYF.

V gene TRBV5-5 combines with J gene TRBJ2-3; TRBD2 aligns across 9 bases. V gave up 1 base and J gave up 3 bases; unmatched junction bases: 6. CDR1 is SGHKS, CDR2 YYEKEE, per germline (reference sequence). The CDR3 has 16 amino acids. CDR3: CASSLLGGRVTDTQYF. The CDR3 nucleotides are TGTGCCAGCAGCTTGTTAGGCGGGAGGGTGACAGATACGCAGTATTTT. The full variable domain, with the rest looked up from reference TRBV5-5 and TRBJ2-3, is DAGVTQSPTHLIKTRGQQVTLRCSPISGHKSVSWYQQVLGQGPQFIFQYYEKEERGRGNFPDRFSARQFPNYSSELNVNALLLGDSALYLCASSLLGGRVTDTQYFGPGTRLTVL.

This clone was seen a few times. The chain is built from TRBV7-9 and TRBJ2-1; 9 bases align to TRBD2. Germline CDR1 SEHNR, CDR2 FQNEAQ (reference sequence). The junction had 0 bases not matched to a gene; V was cut back by 2 bases and J by 4 bases. CDR3 length equals 14 residues. The CDR3 bases are TGTGCCAGCAGCTTACTAGCGGGGTACAATGAGCAGTTCTTC. The encoded protein is CASSLLAGYNEQFF.

The chain recombines TRBV5-4 with TRBJ2-4; a possible D gene is TRBD1 (6 bases). Looked up from germline, CDR1 is SGHNT and CDR2 is YYREEE (reference sequence). V lost 0 bases and J lost 0, with 13 bases in between. The CDR3 is 17 amino acids. The CDR3 loop reads CASSLGGTLLAKNIQYF. CDR3 DNA sequence: TGTGCCAGCAGCTTGGGGGGGACACTTCTAGCCAAAAACATTCAGTACTTC.

This sequence joins TRBV2 and TRBJ1-4; TRBD1 might be the D (5 bases). Germline CDR1 reads SNHLY; CDR2 reads FYNNEI. This CDR3 spans 14 amino acids. The ends were cut back, 3 bases at V and 5 bases at J, with 10 bases in the middle. This CDR3 reads CASSDGRVNEKLFF. CDR3 DNA sequence: TGTGCCAGCAGTGATGGCAGGGTAAATGAAAAACTGTTTTTT.

The rearrangement links TRBV19 to TRBJ2-7; 10 bases agree with TRBD2. The CDR3 is 17 residues long. Losses at the gene ends were 4 bases for V and 3 bases for J; bases not matched to a gene: 12. Germline V gene data show CDR1 as LNHDA and CDR2 as SQIVND (reference sequence). CDR3 nucleotides: TGTGCCAGTAGTACAAGACTAGCGGGCAGGGGCGTCTACGAGCAGTACTTC. This codes for CASSTRLAGRGVYEQYF.